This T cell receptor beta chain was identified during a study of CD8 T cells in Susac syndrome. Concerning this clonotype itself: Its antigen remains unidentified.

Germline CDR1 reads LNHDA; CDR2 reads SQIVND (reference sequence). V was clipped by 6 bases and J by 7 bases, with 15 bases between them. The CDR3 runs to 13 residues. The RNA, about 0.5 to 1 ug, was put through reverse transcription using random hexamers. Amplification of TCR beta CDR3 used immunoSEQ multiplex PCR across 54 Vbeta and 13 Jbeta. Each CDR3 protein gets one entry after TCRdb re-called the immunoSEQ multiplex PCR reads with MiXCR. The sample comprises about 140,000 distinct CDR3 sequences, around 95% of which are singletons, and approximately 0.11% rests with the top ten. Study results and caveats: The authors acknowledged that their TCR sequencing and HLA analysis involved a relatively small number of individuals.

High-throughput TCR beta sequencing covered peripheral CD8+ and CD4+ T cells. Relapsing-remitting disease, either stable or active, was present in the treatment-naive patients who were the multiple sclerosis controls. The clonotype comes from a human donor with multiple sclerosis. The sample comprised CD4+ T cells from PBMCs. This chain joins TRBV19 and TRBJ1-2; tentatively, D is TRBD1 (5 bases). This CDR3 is CASRESGQSGYTF. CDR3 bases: TGTGCCAGTAGGGAATCAGGGCAGTCTGGCTACACCTTC.